This TCR beta chain was captured in a study of T cells expressing NK-cell markers (dated by TCRdb to the early 2020s). About the full investigation: Three sorted T-cell subsets (CD3+CD56+NKG2C+, CD3+CD56+NKG2C- and CD3+CD56-NKG2C+) from eight donors had their TCR beta-chain repertoires profiled. Seven of the eight sequenced donors were HCMV-seropositive and one was HCMV-seronegative. The libraries were sequenced on Illumina HiSeq 2000/2500, MiSeq or NextSeq, producing 2 x 150 bp reads. The study sequenced eight donors, all healthy volunteers chosen at random: three men and five women.

Paper-wide results and their limitations: In six or seven donors, the dominant CD3+CD56+NKG2C+ clonotypes ranked among the top 10 CD8+ clonotypes, making up about 1.0-7.5% of CD8+ T cells. Whether the expanded NKG2C-expressing T cell clones were specific for HCMV antigens was left unclear. Those dominant clonotypes were again the most abundant among CD3+CD56-NKG2C+ cells in a few donors, at roughly 25-65%.

To determine HCMV serostatus, a commercial ELISA kit was used to detect HCMV-specific IgG in serum. Peripheral blood mononuclear cells were isolated from blood by Ficoll density gradient centrifugation. With respect to this clonotype: It lacks a known antigen.

The germline V gene provides CDR1 SGHRS and CDR2 YFSETQ. Reading from cysteine to phenylalanine, the CDR3 counts 17 amino acids. The nucleotide record is missing. The listed sequencing device is Illumina HiSeq 2000. TCR beta cDNA libraries were made by 5'RACE template switching that added a universal primer site and unique molecular identifiers. Priming for cDNA synthesis came from the TCR beta constant segment, and two successive PCR amplification steps followed. The study's processing was this. MIGEC handled demultiplexing of the reads and grouping by UMI, while MiTCR was used to assemble and quantify clonotypes. Only TCR cDNA sequences supported by at least two reads were kept to exclude erroneous sequences. The tcR package was used for downstream repertoire analysis, with clonotypes matched between fractions based on CDR3 nucleotide sequence plus V segment. VDJmatch was used to annotate antigen specificity against VDJdb, with one amino acid substitution in CDR3 permitted. TCRdb reprocessed the reads and assigns one entry to each CDR3 protein sequence, leaving out DNA. TCRdb, not the original authors, processed these V and J calls. The sample's own table lists roughly 150,000 distinct CDR3 sequences. The biggest ten clones account for roughly 18% of the sample.

The sequencing sample was made of blood T cells: a sorted CD56 or NKG2C T cell subset, CD4+ or CD8+ T cells, or bulk PBMC T cells (not recorded which). Here the chain combines TRBV5-1 and TRBJ2-2; TCRdb's D call of TRBD2 is untestable without DNA. The TCR comes from a woman aged 18 to 75 in good health. Here the CDR3 is given as CASSLDPSTSNSGELFF.